The rows below give T cell receptor beta chains drawn from one sample of a study of T cell responses to AZD1222 COVID-19 vaccine. The table came from immunoSEQ multiplex PCR; TCRdb's copy has only in-frame clones and leaves some out. The sample consists of about 76,000 clones, around nine tenths of them appearing once. Source: peripheral blood, taken on day 0 of MenACWY control vaccination. These receptors were taken from an adult in good health. CDR3s include the opening cysteine and the closing phenylalanine or tryptophan. The D gene is left open where the match is weak. A clone size is listed for some rows: how often the clone was seen (once, few, many), or a class if it is expanded.

size	V	J	D	CDR3	DNA
few	TRBV5-1	TRBJ1-6	-	CASKIPGGGDNSPLHF	TGCGCCAGCAAAATACCGGGAGGAGGGGATAATTCACCCCTCCACTTT
-	TRBV7-2	TRBJ2-2	TRBD1	CASGNRGPGELFF	TGTGCCAGCGGCAACAGGGGTCCCGGGGAGCTGTTTTTT
once	TRBV2	TRBJ1-5	-	CASSEFRAGGNQPQHF	TGTGCCAGCAGTGAATTCAGGGCGGGTGGCAATCAGCCCCAGCATTTT
once	TRBV7-9	TRBJ1-4	-	CASSLGDSREKLFF	TGTGCCAGCAGCTTAGGCGACAGTCGTGAAAAACTGTTTTTT
-	TRBV9	TRBJ1-4	-	CASSPSGGRNEKLFF	TGTGCCAGCAGCCCCAGCGGCGGACGAAATGAAAAACTGTTTTTT
-	TRBV19	TRBJ2-5	TRBD2	CASRPLADQETQYF	TGTGCCAGCCGACCCCTAGCGGATCAAGAGACCCAGTACTTC
once	TRBV11-2	TRBJ2-4	-	CASSLEGMAGRGAKNIQYF	TGTGCCAGCAGCTTAGAAGGGATGGCTGGGCGGGGAGCCAAAAACATTCAGTACTTC
-	TRBV7-2	TRBJ2-7	TRBD2	CASSLYEVGLAGGGYEQYF	TGTGCCAGCAGCTTATATGAGGTTGGGCTAGCGGGAGGGGGGTACGAGCAGTACTTC
-	TRBV10-3	TRBJ2-7	-	CAIKGSGTTYEQYF	TGTGCCATCAAGGGCAGCGGAACGACCTACGAGCAGTACTTC
-	TRBV6-5	TRBJ2-7	TRBD1	CASRGGQGRYEQYF	TGTGCCAGCAGGGGAGGACAGGGGAGGTACGAGCAGTACTTC
-	TRBV6-5	TRBJ1-2	-	CASSGGYYGYTF	TGTGCCAGCAGCGGGGGCTACTATGGCTACACCTTC
-	TRBV2	TRBJ2-7	-	CASRGKDRSGEQYF	TGTGCCAGCAGAGGAAAAGACAGGTCTGGGGAGCAGTACTTC
-	TRBV7-2	TRBJ2-1	TRBD2	CASSALAGGIYNEQFF	TGTGCCAGCAGCGCACTAGCGGGGGGGATCTACAATGAGCAGTTCTTC
-	TRBV9	TRBJ2-7	-	CASSPRGGYEQYF	TGTGCCAGCAGCCCTCGGGGAGGCTACGAGCAGTACTTC
-	TRBV30	TRBJ2-5	-	CARSGGDGETQYF	TGTGCCCGAAGTGGAGGGGACGGGGAGACCCAGTACTTC
few	TRBV2	TRBJ1-2	-	CASSESALDGYTF	TGTGCCAGCAGTGAATCTGCTCTCGATGGCTACACCTTC
-	TRBV5-4	TRBJ2-2	TRBD2	CASSHGTSRANTGELFF	TGTGCCAGCAGCCATGGGACTAGCCGAGCGAACACCGGGGAGCTGTTTTTT
-	TRBV6-1	TRBJ2-1	-	CASSEAWQDHNEQFF	TGTGCCAGCAGTGAAGCGTGGCAGGATCACAATGAGCAGTTCTTC
-	TRBV19	TRBJ1-2	-	CASSIVGYGYTF	TGTGCCAGTAGTATTGTAGGGTATGGCTACACCTTC
-	TRBV3-1/TRBV3-2	TRBJ1-5	-	CASSAQGYNQPQHF	TGTGCCAGCAGCGCCCAGGGGTATAATCAGCCCCAGCATTTT
-	TRBV13	TRBJ1-2	TRBD1	CASSLEGGDYGYTF	TGTGCCAGCAGCTTAGAAGGGGGCGACTATGGCTACACCTTC
-	TRBV6-2/TRBV6-3	TRBJ2-1	TRBD2	CASSYGGTSGSTVGEQFF	TGTGCCAGCAGTTACGGCGGGACTAGCGGCTCGACGGTGGGTGAGCAGTTCTTC
-	TRBV6-5	TRBJ1-4	-	CASGGSPNEKLFF	TGTGCCAGCGGGGGGTCGCCAAATGAAAAACTGTTTTTT
-	TRBV7-9	TRBJ1-2	-	CASSFSDLYGYTF	TGTGCCAGCAGCTTCTCAGACCTCTATGGCTACACCTTC
-	TRBV28	TRBJ1-5	-	CASSLVGEGNQPQHF	TGTGCCAGCAGTTTAGTGGGGGAGGGGAATCAGCCCCAGCATTTT
once	TRBV5-6	TRBJ1-2	TRBD1	CASSEGQGNTF	TGTGCCAGCAGCGAGGGACAGGGAAACACCTTC
-	TRBV27	TRBJ2-1	-	CASSPTGAYNEQFF	TGTGCCAGCAGTCCCACGGGGGCCTACAATGAGCAGTTCTTC
-	TRBV28	TRBJ1-2	-	CASSLSMRYGYTF	TGTGCCAGCAGTTTAAGCATGCGGTATGGCTACACCTTC
-	TRBV6-5	TRBJ2-2	TRBD2	CASRPLAGEGELFF	TGTGCCAGCAGGCCACTAGCGGGAGAGGGGGAGCTGTTTTTT
-	TRBV28	TRBJ1-1	TRBD1	CASRGQGNTEAFF	TGTGCCAGCAGAGGACAGGGGAACACTGAAGCTTTCTTT
-	TRBV28	TRBJ1-5	TRBD1	CASSRPRDRGKGVNQPQHF	TGTGCCAGCAGTAGACCCCGGGACAGGGGGAAAGGGGTCAATCAGCCCCAGCATTTT
-	TRBV6-5	TRBJ2-7	TRBD1	CASSRLLTGNEQYF	TGTGCCAGCAGTCGACTTTTGACAGGGAACGAGCAGTACTTC
-	TRBV19	TRBJ2-2	TRBD1	CASGGQAANTGELFF	TGTGCCAGTGGGGGACAGGCCGCGAACACCGGGGAGCTGTTTTTT
-	TRBV7-2	TRBJ1-2	TRBD1	CASSLVTGGLAGDYGYTF	TGTGCCAGCAGCTTAGTAACAGGGGGCCTGGCAGGAGACTATGGCTACACCTTC
-	TRBV12-3/TRBV12-4	TRBJ2-1	-	CASRAGVRNEQFF	TGTGCCAGCAGGGCAGGGGTACGCAATGAGCAGTTCTTC
once	TRBV18	TRBJ1-2	-	CASSPPRDVYGYTF	TGTGCCAGCTCACCACCGAGGGACGTCTATGGCTACACCTTC
-	TRBV7-2	TRBJ2-7	TRBD2	CASSLSLGRDEQYF	TGTGCCAGCAGCTTAAGTTTAGGGAGGGACGAGCAGTACTTC
-	TRBV11-2	TRBJ2-3	-	CASSLTLVADTQYF	TGTGCCAGCAGCTTGACACTAGTCGCAGATACGCAGTATTTT
-	TRBV27	TRBJ2-1	TRBD2	CASSLWRGGPYNEQFF	TGTGCCAGCAGTTTGTGGCGGGGGGGGCCCTACAATGAGCAGTTCTTC
-	TRBV19	TRBJ2-3	TRBD2	CASSIGTSDTDTQYF	TGTGCCAGTAGTATAGGGACTAGCGACACAGATACGCAGTATTTT
-	TRBV5-1	TRBJ2-2	TRBD2	CASSFRGLAGEGNTGELFF	TGCGCCAGCAGCTTCCGTGGACTAGCGGGAGAGGGGAACACCGGGGAGCTGTTTTTT
few	TRBV28	TRBJ1-4	-	CASSFGGTEKLFF	TGTGCCAGCAGTTTCGGGGGGACTGAAAAACTGTTTTTT
few	TRBV5-1	TRBJ1-1	-	CASSLAGQGWTEAFF	TGCGCCAGCAGCTTAGCGGGCCAGGGTTGGACTGAAGCTTTCTTT
once	TRBV3-1/TRBV3-2	TRBJ1-2	-	CASSHQTPNYGYTF	TGTGCCAGCAGCCATCAAACACCGAACTATGGCTACACCTTC
once	TRBV6-2/TRBV6-3	TRBJ1-2	-	CASSYIRAGGYGYTF	TGTGCCAGCAGTTACATCAGGGCCGGGGGCTATGGCTACACCTTC
-	TRBV24-1	TRBJ2-7	-	CATSGDVSYEQYF	TGTGCCACCAGTGGGGACGTCTCCTACGAGCAGTACTTC
-	TRBV14	TRBJ2-2	TRBD1	CASSQDLVTGYTGELFF	TGTGCCAGCAGCCAAGATCTTGTGACAGGGTACACCGGGGAGCTGTTTTTT
once	TRBV18	TRBJ1-2	-	CASSPSGPRGYGYTF	TGTGCCAGCTCACCCTCAGGGCCCCGGGGATATGGCTACACCTTC
-	TRBV19	TRBJ2-1	TRBD2	CASSIGGRIDNEQFF	TGTGCCAGTAGTATAGGCGGGAGGATTGACAATGAGCAGTTCTTC
-	TRBV5-4	TRBJ2-4	TRBD2	CASSIGLAGIAKNIQYF	TGTGCCAGCAGCATCGGACTAGCGGGAATAGCCAAAAACATTCAGTACTTC
-	TRBV25-1	TRBJ2-5	-	CASSEPGPETQYF	TGTGCCAGCAGTGAACCGGGCCCAGAGACCCAGTACTTC
-	TRBV4-3	TRBJ1-1	TRBD1	CASSRDRGLHTEAFF	TGCGCCAGCAGCCGAGACAGGGGCCTGCACACTGAAGCTTTCTTT
-	TRBV5-6	TRBJ1-5	TRBD1	CASSLSRGGQPQHF	TGTGCCAGCAGCTTGAGCAGGGGGGGTCAGCCCCAGCATTTT
-	TRBV29-1	TRBJ1-2	TRBD1	CSGADRGYNYGYTF	TGCAGCGGAGCGGACAGGGGATACAACTATGGCTACACCTTC
-	TRBV4-2	TRBJ1-4	-	CASSQGSNEKLFF	TGTGCCAGCAGCCAAGGATCTAATGAAAAACTGTTTTTT
-	TRBV6-2/TRBV6-3	TRBJ2-7	-	CASSYGQGTYEQYF	TGTGCCAGCAGTTACGGTCAGGGTACCTACGAGCAGTACTTC
once	TRBV6-5	TRBJ2-2	TRBD1	CASNMGQGEVGELFF	TGTGCCAGCAATATGGGACAGGGGGAGGTCGGGGAGCTGTTTTTT